The 28 T cell receptor beta chains reported below all come from one sample, sequenced in a study of tumor-infiltrating lymphocytes in primary liver carcinoma. Unsorted whole blood yielded the blood RNA, and germline DNA was also extracted. The template, roughly 550 ng total RNA, yielded TCR beta cDNA made with a constant-region primer. Generation of the TCR beta libraries relied on three nested multiplex PCR rounds using slightly modified ARM-PCR. Researchers ran the first two PCR rounds for roughly 11 cycles each with TRBV1-TRBV30 forward primers and a C-beta reverse primer. From the multiplex PCR reads, TCRdb called clonotypes with MiXCR, one entry per CDR3 protein. Of approximately 320,000 distinct CDR3 sequences in the sample, 50% to 60% were seen once. The sequenced sample consisted of peripheral blood. The source of these receptors is a woman aged 30 to 39 with primary liver carcinoma and hepatitis B virus infection.

Turning to this clonotype: One base away lies a much larger clone, so this may be a sequencing read error. CDR3 bases: TGTGCCAGCAGCCAAAATGGAGGGGCGGCTAATGAAAAACTGTTTTTT. Amino acids: CASSQNGGAANEKLFF. V is TRBV4-2 and J is TRBJ1-4, with D possibly TRBD1 on 5 matching bases. CDR1 and CDR2 from the germline V gene are LGHNA and YNFKEQ. The V gene lost 2 bases and the J gene lost 3 bases, with 13 bases spanning the gap. The CDR3 spans 16 residues.

Remarks on this clonotype: A read error may explain this, as a much larger clone is one base away. The chain combines TRBV6-5 with TRBJ2-7, with D perhaps TRBD1 (6 bases). The CDR3 is 13 residues long. Germline CDR1 reads MNHEY; CDR2 reads SVGAGI. The CDR3 sequence is CASSQGPSYERYF. The CDR3 nucleotides are TGTGCCAGCAGTCAGGGGCCCTCCTACGAGCGGTACTTC.

This clonotype has at least ten counts. The V call is TRBV6-5, the J call TRBJ1-1, with D possibly TRBD1 on 5 matching bases. Germline V gives CDR1 MNHEY, CDR2 SVGAGI. The CDR3 length is 16 residues. Between the trimmed V and J ends, which lost 6 bases and 4 bases, there was a span of 21 bases. CDR3 region: CASSPTGARRSTEAFF. The CDR3 DNA reads TGTGCCAGCAGCCCTACCGGGGCCCGAAGGAGCACTGAAGCTTTCTTT.

In this sample, this clonotype turned up a few times. The V and J genes are TRBV5-1 and TRBJ2-5; D remains ambiguous. V lost 0 bases to trimming and J lost 8 bases, with 14 bases between them. Germline CDR1 is SGHRS and CDR2 is YFSETQ. The CDR3 extends over 14 amino acids. CDR3 coding DNA: TGCGCCAGCAGCTTGGACCGATCCGGTAGAACCCAGTACTTC. Its protein is CASSLDRSGRTQYF. Variable domain in full (rest from reference TRBV5-1 and TRBJ2-5): KAGVTQTPRYLIKTRGQQVTLSCSPISGHRSVSWYQQTPGQGLQFLFEYFSETQRNKGNFPGRFSGRQFSNSRSEMNVSTLELGDSALYLCASSLDRSGRTQYFGPGTRLLVL.

This clonotype was seen repeatedly, ten times or more. The CDR3 region has the DNA TGCAGCGTCCTTCAGCCAGCGGGAGCGTGGGGCTACGAGCAGTACTTC. It translates to CSVLQPAGAWGYEQYF. The chain is built from TRBV29-1 and TRBJ2-7, with 8 bases fitting TRBD2. CDR3 length equals 16 residues. CDR1 SQVTM and CDR2 ANQGSEA come from the germline V gene. The V segment lost 6 bases and the J segment 3 bases; nucleotides outside the gene matches: 16.

A remark on this clonotype: A junction boundary mismatches the germline segment, possibly from a read error. The chain joins TRBV6-5 to TRBJ2-1; 9 positions match TRBD2. Germline loops: CDR1 MNHEY, CDR2 SVGAGI. CDR3 size: 15 residues. In DNA, the CDR3 is TGTGCCAGCATTTACGCGGGAGGGTCCTACAATGAGCAGTTCTTC. It encodes CASIYAGGSYNEQFF.

This clonotype occurred a few times. CDR3 in amino acids: CASSLGGVEANVLTF. CDR3 in DNA: TGTGCCAGCAGCTTGGGGGGAGTCGAGGCCAACGTCCTGACTTTC. This chain uses TRBV5-4 with TRBJ2-6; maybe TRBD2 (5 bases). The CDR3 is 15 residues long. The germline V and J ends were trimmed by 0 bases and 6 bases, with 10 bases remaining between them. Per germline, CDR1 SGHNT and CDR2 YYREEE (reference sequence).

This clonotype has a count of ten or more. This chain connects TRBV6-5 to TRBJ1-5; D is perhaps TRBD1 (5 bases). The V and J ends lost 6 bases and 3 bases respectively, with 9 bases between them. The CDR3 is 13 amino acids. The germline CDR1 and CDR2 sequences are MNHEY and SVGAGI. CDR3 residues: CASRGQLNQPQHF. CDR3 sequence (DNA): TGTGCCAGCAGAGGACAACTCAATCAGCCCCAGCATTTT.

The chain employs TRBV10-3 and TRBJ2-7; the D gene is possibly TRBD2 (6 bases). Trimming left V 0 bases short and J 4 bases short, with 16 bases between. Per germline, CDR1 ENHRY and CDR2 SYGVKD. The CDR3 has 16 residues. Here the CDR3 DNA reads TGTGCCATCAGTGAGTCGTTGGGACTGTCCTCATACGAGCAGTACTTC. This codes for CAISESLGLSSYEQYF.

With respect to this clonotype: One end of the junction does not line up with germline, which may come from a read error. The chain couples TRBV11-2 to TRBJ2-4, with 10 bases aligning to TRBD2. In germline, CDR1 is SGHAT, CDR2 FQNNGV. This CDR3 region has 18 residues. As DNA, the CDR3 is TGTGCCAGCAGCCTAGATCCCGTTCCTAGCGGGAGTTGGGACATTCAGCACTTC. Protein: CASSLDPVPSGSWDIQHF.

A remark on this clonotype: A much larger clone differs by one base, so this may be a read error. The V call is TRBV6-2 or TRBV6-3, the J call TRBJ1-1; possible D gene TRBD1, 6 bases. The CDR3 covers 14 residues. Germline V gene sequence: CDR1 MNHEY, CDR2 SVGEGT. CDR3: CASTRGGRNTEAIF. The DNA for the CDR3 is TGTGCCAGCACCAGAGGGGGGAGGAACACTGAAGCTATCTTT.

The gene calls are TRBV6-6 and TRBJ2-7; D may be TRBD1 (5 bases). The V end was cut by 4 bases, the J end by 9 bases, with 19 bases between. The CDR3 is 14 residues long. The germline V gene encodes CDR1 MNHNY and CDR2 SVGAGI (reference sequence). The CDR3, as DNA: TGTGCCAGCAGTTTCATGGACAAATCCCCCGTGCAGTACTTC. Residues: CASSFMDKSPVQYF.

The V gene is TRBV7-3, the J gene TRBJ2-2; D unresolved. In germline, CDR1 is SGHTA, CDR2 FQGTGA. V lost 4 bases to trimming and J lost 4 bases, with 7 bases between them. The CDR3 extends over 13 amino acids. The DNA for the CDR3 is TGTGCCAGCAGCTCCAATCCCACCGGGGAGCTGTTTTTT. Translation: CASSSNPTGELFF.

About this clonotype itself: One end of the junction does not line up with germline, which may come from a read error. The rearrangement uses TRBV11-2 and TRBJ2-1, with D possibly being TRBD2 (5 bases). The V gene's germline CDR1 is SGHAT and CDR2 FQNNGV. The CDR3 sequence is 14 residues long. The CDR3, as DNA: TGCGCCAGCAGCTTAAGGTGGGAGAGTGTTGAGCAGTTCTTC. Residues: CASSLRWESVEQFF.

This clonotype has more than one count but fewer than ten. The gene calls are TRBV6-1 and TRBJ1-3; D is undetermined. Germline V gives CDR1 MNHNS, CDR2 SASEGT. Trimming cost V 7 bases and J 4 bases, with 8 bases left between them. The CDR3 contains 12 residues. CDR3 in DNA: TGTGCCAGCAAACCCGAGGGAAACACCATATATTTT. This gives the protein CASKPEGNTIYF.

This chain uses TRBV11-3 with TRBJ2-7; D remains unclear. The CDR3 has 13 residues. The V gene lost 7 bases and the J gene lost 3 bases, with 13 bases spanning the gap. Germline loops: CDR1 SGHNT, CDR2 YENEEA. The CDR3 loop is CASNPDVHYEQYF. In DNA, the CDR3 is TGTGCCAGCAACCCCGACGTTCACTACGAGCAGTACTTC.

In regard to this clonotype: One end of the junction is discordant with germline, which a read error may explain. J is TRBJ2-7 and V is TRBV4-1; the match to TRBD2 covers 7 bases. CDR1 and CDR2 from the germline V gene are MGHRA and YSYEKL. This CDR3 has 14 residues. The CDR3 nucleotides read TGCACCAGCAGCCAAGGCGGGAGCTCCTACGAGCAGTACTTC. Translated, it gives CTSSQGGSSYEQYF.

This clonotype occurred a few times. A much larger clone lies one base from this, so it may be a read error. The J gene is TRBJ2-3, the V gene TRBV12-3 or TRBV12-4; 15 positions agree with TRBD2. There are 18 residues in the CDR3. The CDR3 DNA reads as TGTGCCGGCAGTTACTCTGGACTAGCGGGAGGGCGAAGAGATACGCAGTATTTT. Translated: CAGSYSGLAGGRRDTQYF.

The V and J genes are TRBV11-3 and TRBJ2-1; D is perhaps TRBD2 (5 bases). CDR3 length: 14 residues. Germline V CDR1 and CDR2: SGHNT, YENEEA. V was pared by 4 bases and J by 7 bases, with 14 bases between. The CDR3, as DNA: TGTGCCAGCAGCTCCCGGGATGGTTATAATGAGCAGTTCTTC. Translating gives CASSSRDGYNEQFF.

The sample holds a few counts of this clonotype. The J gene is TRBJ2-2, the V gene TRBV7-8; 16 bases line up with TRBD2. J lost 12 bases, V lost 5 bases, and 6 bases had no gene match. This CDR3 has 15 residues. Germline lookup yields CDR1 SGHVS and CDR2 FQNEAQ. CDR3 sequence (DNA): TGTGCCAGCAGCGGGGGACTAGCGGGAGGGTCCAAGCTGTTTTTT. The encoded protein is CASSGGLAGGSKLFF.

This clonotype was observed a single time. A clone one base away is much larger, so this may be a read error. The chain is built from TRBV29-1 and TRBJ2-2; 7 positions match TRBD1. Germline assignment: CDR1 SQVTM and CDR2 ANQGSEA. The CDR3 contains 14 residues. The V segment lost 4 bases and the J segment 4 bases; nucleotides outside the gene matches: 6. CDR3 nucleotides: TGCAGCGTTGGGGGGCAGGGGGTCACCGGGGAGCTGTTTTTT. Amino acids: CSVGGQGVTGELFF.

This clonotype came up a few times. The chain combines TRBV14 with TRBJ2-2; D unclear. Between the trimmed V and J ends, which lost 6 bases and 4 bases, there was a span of 12 bases. The CDR3 is 14 amino acids. The germline V gene has CDR1 SGHDN and CDR2 FVKESK. Here the CDR3 DNA reads TGTGCCAGCAGTCCTGGTCAGTTCACCGGGGAGCTGTTTTTT. Its protein product is CASSPGQFTGELFF. The full variable domain, with the rest looked up from reference TRBV14 and TRBJ2-2, is EAGVTQFPSHSVIEKGQTVTLRCDPISGHDNLYWYRRVMGKEIKFLLHFVKESKQDESGMPNNRFLAERTGGTYSTLKVQPAELEDSGVYFCASSPGQFTGELFFGEGSRLTVL.

With respect to this clonotype: Germline is not matched at one junction end, which may reflect a read error. The chain has TRBV4-2 and TRBJ2-3; the match to TRBD2 covers 8 bases. Germline CDR1 LGHNA, CDR2 YNFKEQ. The CDR3 is made up of 17 amino acids. The CDR3: CASSQTPAGAETGTQYF. CDR3 bases: TGTGCCAGCAGCCAAACCCCAGCGGGAGCAGAGACAGGTACGCAGTATTTT.

The chain has TRBV29-1 and TRBJ2-3; weak D call: TRBD2 (5 bases). Germline V CDR1 and CDR2: SQVTM, ANQGSEA. The CDR3 is 17 residues long. The V end lost 4 bases, the J end lost 7 bases, and 27 bases lay between the germline ends. In nucleotides, the CDR3 is TGCAGCGTTGCGTTAGGAGGTCTAGCAGGAGGAACATATACGCAGTATTTT. Encoded protein: CSVALGGLAGGTYTQYF.

With respect to this clonotype: Given a much more abundant clone one base away, this may be a read error. This chain uses TRBV29-1 with TRBJ2-1; TRBD2 matches at 7 bases. This CDR3 contains 17 residues. Looked up from germline, CDR1 is SQVTM and CDR2 is ANQGSEA. The CDR3 is CNATFGVRELGYNEQFF. The DNA of the CDR3 is TGCAACGCCACATTCGGGGTGCGGGAGCTTGGGTACAATGAGCAGTTCTTC.

A remark on this clonotype: At one end the junction does not follow the germline gene, possibly because of a read error. This sequence joins TRBV6-5 and TRBJ2-1, with TRBD2 identical over 13 bases. The germline gives CDR1 MNHEY, CDR2 SVGAGI. The CDR3 has 17 amino acids. For the CDR3, the DNA is TGTGCCAGTAGCCCGGGACTAGCGGGGACCTCCTACAATGAGCACTTCTTC. It is translated as CASSPGLAGTSYNEHFF.

The chain joins TRBV11-2 to TRBJ2-1; D gene unclear. From germline, CDR1 is SGHAT and CDR2 FQNNGV. CDR3 length equals 13 residues. The CDR3 sequence: CISSFGSYNEQFF. The CDR3 nucleotides are TGTATCAGCAGCTTCGGGTCCTACAATGAGCAGTTCTTC.

With respect to this clonotype: One end of the junction does not line up with germline, which may come from a read error. The gene calls are TRBV11-2 and TRBJ2-5, with a tentative D call TRBD1 (6 bases). The V gene's germline CDR1 is SGHAT and CDR2 FQNNGV. The CDR3 has 15 residues. The CDR3 DNA is TGTGCCAGCAGCTACCTAAACATGGGGGCGGAGATCCAGTACTTC. This sequence encodes CASSYLNMGAEIQYF.